This TCR beta chain was found in a study of T cell clusters in autoimmune cytopenias. Multiplex touch-down PCR amplified TRB using TRB-A and TRB-B pools in one tube. TCRdb reanalyzed the multiplex PCR reads, giving one entry per CDR3 protein sequence and no DNA. This sample's table has approximately 3,600 distinct CDR3 sequences. TRB was amplified from approximately 250 ng of peripheral blood genomic DNA per sample. Looked up from germline, CDR1 is SGHRS and CDR2 is YFSETQ. The CDR3 extends over 15 amino acids. The same sample was also studied in work on T cell repertoires in aging, cancer and after chemotherapy. This second study says: Six age groups, ranging from 30 or younger to 70 or older, included the donors. In each cancer cohort, median generation probability increased across chemotherapy, suggesting thymic output rebounded.

This chain joins TRBV5-1 and TRBJ2-3. The source of this sequence is a human donor in good health. What was sequenced was peripheral blood. The CDR3: CASSLTGTSTDTQYF.